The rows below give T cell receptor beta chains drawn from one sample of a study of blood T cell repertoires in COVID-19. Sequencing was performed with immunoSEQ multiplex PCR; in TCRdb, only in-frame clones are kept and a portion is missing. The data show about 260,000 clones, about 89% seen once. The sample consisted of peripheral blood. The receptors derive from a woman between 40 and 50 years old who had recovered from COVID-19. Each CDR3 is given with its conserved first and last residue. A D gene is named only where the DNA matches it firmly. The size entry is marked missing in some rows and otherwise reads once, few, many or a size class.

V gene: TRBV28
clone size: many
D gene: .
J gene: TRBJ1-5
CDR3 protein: CASSSSRQSNQPQHF
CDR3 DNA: TGTGCCAGCAGTTCTTCCCGACAGTCTAATCAGCCCCAGCATTTT

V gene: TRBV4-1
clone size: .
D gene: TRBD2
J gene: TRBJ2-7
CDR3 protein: CASSDRLAGGIYEQYF
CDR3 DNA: TGCGCCAGCAGCGACCGACTAGCGGGGGGGATCTACGAGCAGTACTTC

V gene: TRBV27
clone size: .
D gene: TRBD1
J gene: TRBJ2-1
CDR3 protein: CASRKDRGRNNEQFF
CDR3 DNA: TGTGCCAGCAGAAAAGACAGGGGGCGCAACAATGAGCAGTTCTTC

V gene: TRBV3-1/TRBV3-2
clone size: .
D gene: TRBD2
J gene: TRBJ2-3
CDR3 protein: CASSLLAGVWDTQYF
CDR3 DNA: TGTGCCAGCAGCCTACTAGCGGGGGTATGGGATACGCAGTATTTT

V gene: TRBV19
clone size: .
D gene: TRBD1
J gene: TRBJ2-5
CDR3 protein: CASSRGTGPPETQYF
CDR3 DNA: TGTGCCAGTAGTAGGGGGACAGGGCCGCCAGAGACCCAGTACTTC

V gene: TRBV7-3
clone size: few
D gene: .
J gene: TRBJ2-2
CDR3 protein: CASSLTNIGSGELFF
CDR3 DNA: TGTGCCAGCAGCTTAACGAATATAGGGAGCGGGGAGCTGTTTTTT

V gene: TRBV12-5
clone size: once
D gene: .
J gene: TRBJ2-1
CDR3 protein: CASAIGGHSSYNEQFF
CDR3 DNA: TGTGCTAGTGCCATAGGGGGACATAGCTCCTACAATGAGCAGTTCTTC

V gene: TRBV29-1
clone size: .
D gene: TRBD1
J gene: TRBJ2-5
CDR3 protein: CSARLDRGEETQYF
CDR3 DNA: TGCAGCGCCCGCCTTGACAGGGGAGAAGAGACCCAGTACTTC

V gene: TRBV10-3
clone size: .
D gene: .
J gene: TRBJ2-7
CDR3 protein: CAISEAGAHEQYF
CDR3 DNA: TGTGCCATCAGTGAGGCAGGGGCCCACGAGCAGTACTTC

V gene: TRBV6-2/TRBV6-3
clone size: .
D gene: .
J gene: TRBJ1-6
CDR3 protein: CASSRPGSYNSPLHF
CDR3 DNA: TGTGCCAGCAGCCGGCCGGGTTCCTATAATTCACCCCTCCACTTT

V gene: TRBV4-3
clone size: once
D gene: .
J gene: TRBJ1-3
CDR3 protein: CASSQDSPRSGNTIYF
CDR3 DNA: TGCGCCAGCAGCCAAGACTCCCCCCGCTCTGGAAACACCATATATTTT

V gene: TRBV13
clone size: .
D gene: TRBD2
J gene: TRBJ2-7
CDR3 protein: CASSSPGTSGGYEQYF
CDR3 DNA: TGTGCCAGCAGCTCCCCCGGGACTAGCGGGGGGTACGAGCAGTACTTC

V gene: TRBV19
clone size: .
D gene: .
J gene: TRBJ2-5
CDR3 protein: CASSKGQKQETQYF
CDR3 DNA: TGTGCCAGTAGTAAAGGACAAAAACAAGAGACCCAGTACTTC

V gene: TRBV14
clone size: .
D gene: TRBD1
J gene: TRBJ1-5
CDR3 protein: CASSQGDSSGPQHF
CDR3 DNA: TGTGCCAGCAGCCAAGGGGACAGCTCAGGGCCCCAGCATTTT

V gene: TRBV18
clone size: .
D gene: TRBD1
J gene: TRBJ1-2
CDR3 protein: CASSPLSGTEHGYTF
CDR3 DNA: TGTGCCAGCTCACCGCTCTCCGGGACAGAACATGGCTACACCTTC

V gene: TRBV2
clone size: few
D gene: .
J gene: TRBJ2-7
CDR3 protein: CASSETWLSYEQYF
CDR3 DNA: TGTGCCAGCAGTGAAACCTGGTTGAGCTACGAGCAGTACTTC

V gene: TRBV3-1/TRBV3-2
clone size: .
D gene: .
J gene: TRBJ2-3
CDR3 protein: CASSRGGGSTDTQYF
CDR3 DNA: TGTGCCAGCAGTCGCGGGGGCGGGAGCACAGATACGCAGTATTTT

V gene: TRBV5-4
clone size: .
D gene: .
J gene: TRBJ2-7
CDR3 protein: CASSRGARGASYEQYF
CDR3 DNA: TGTGCCAGCAGCCGGGGGGCCCGGGGGGCCAGTTATGAGCAGTACTTC

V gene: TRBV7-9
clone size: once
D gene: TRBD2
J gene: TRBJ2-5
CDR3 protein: CASSSPGGGTETQYF
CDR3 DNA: TGTGCCAGCAGCTCCCCCGGGGGGGGTACGGAGACCCAGTACTTC

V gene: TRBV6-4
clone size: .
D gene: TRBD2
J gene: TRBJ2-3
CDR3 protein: CASSEAGGTDTQYF
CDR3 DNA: TGTGCCAGCAGTGAAGCGGGGGGCACAGATACGCAGTATTTT

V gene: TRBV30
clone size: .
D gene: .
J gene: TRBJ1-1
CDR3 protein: CAWRRMETEAFF
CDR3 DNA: TGTGCCTGGAGGCGGATGGAAACTGAAGCTTTCTTT

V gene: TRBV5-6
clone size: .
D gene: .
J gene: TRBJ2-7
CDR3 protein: CASSPRDSPYEQYF
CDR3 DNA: TGTGCCAGCAGCCCCCGGGACTCTCCCTACGAGCAGTACTTC

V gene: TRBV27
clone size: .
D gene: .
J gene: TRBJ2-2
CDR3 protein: CASSLGGGTGELFF
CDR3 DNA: TGTGCCAGCAGTTTAGGTGGGGGGACCGGGGAGCTGTTTTTT

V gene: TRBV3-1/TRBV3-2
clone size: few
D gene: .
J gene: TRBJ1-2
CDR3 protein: CASSHSARNFYGYTF
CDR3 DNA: TGTGCCAGCAGCCATAGTGCACGCAACTTCTATGGCTACACCTTC

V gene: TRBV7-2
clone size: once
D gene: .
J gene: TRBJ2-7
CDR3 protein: CASSLGPWDEQYF
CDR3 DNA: TGTGCCAGCAGCTTGGGCCCATGGGACGAGCAGTACTTC

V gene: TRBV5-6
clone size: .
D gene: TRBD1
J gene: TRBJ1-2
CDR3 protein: CASSSFKTQGGTF
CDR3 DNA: TGTGCCAGCAGCTCGTTTAAAACCCAGGGGGGTACCTTC

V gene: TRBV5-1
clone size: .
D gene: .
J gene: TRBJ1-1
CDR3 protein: CASRPEGSGLNTEAFF
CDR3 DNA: TGCGCCAGCAGACCTGAGGGCTCCGGACTGAACACTGAAGCTTTCTTT

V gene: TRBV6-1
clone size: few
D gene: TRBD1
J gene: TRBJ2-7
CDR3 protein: CASSESGQLTYEQYF
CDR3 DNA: TGTGCCAGCAGTGAATCGGGACAGTTGACCTACGAGCAGTACTTC

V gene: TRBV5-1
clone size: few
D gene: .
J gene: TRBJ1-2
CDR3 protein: CASYPWGGSFYGYTF
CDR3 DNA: TGCGCCAGCTATCCTTGGGGAGGGTCCTTTTATGGCTACACCTTC

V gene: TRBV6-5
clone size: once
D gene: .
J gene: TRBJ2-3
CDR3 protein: CASTSGNTQYF
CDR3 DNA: TGTGCCAGCACCTCGGGAAATACGCAGTATTTT

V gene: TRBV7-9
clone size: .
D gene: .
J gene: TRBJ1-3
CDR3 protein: CASRPTGSGNTIYF
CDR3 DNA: TGTGCCAGCAGACCGACAGGCTCTGGAAACACCATATATTTT

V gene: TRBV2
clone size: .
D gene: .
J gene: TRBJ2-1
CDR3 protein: CASLQPRHDNNEQFF
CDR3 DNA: TGTGCCAGCCTCCAGCCCCGACATGACAACAATGAGCAGTTCTTC

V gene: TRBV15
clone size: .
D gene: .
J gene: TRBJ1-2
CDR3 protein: CATSTTTNYGYTF
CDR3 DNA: TGTGCCACCAGCACGACAACTAACTATGGCTACACCTTC

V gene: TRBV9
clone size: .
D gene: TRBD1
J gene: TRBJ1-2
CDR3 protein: CASSSWTGGADGYTF
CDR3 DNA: TGTGCCAGCAGCTCATGGACAGGGGGCGCCGATGGCTACACCTTC

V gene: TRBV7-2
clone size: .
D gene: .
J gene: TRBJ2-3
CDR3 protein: CASSLARDTDTQYF
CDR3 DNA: TGTGCCAGCAGCTTAGCGAGGGACACAGATACGCAGTATTTT

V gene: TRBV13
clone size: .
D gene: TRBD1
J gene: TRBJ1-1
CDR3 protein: CASSVRTGLMNTEAFF
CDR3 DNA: TGTGCCAGCAGCGTTAGGACAGGGCTCATGAACACTGAAGCTTTCTTT

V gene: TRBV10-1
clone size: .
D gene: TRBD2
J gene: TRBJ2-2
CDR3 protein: CASSSSGTSVDDGELFF
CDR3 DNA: TGCGCCAGCAGTTCCTCCGGGACTAGCGTTGACGACGGGGAGCTGTTTTTT

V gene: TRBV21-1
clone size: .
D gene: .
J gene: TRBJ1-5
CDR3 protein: CASSKGGDSNQPQHF
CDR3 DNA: TGTGCCAGCAGCAAAGGGGGGGATAGCAATCAGCCCCAGCATTTT

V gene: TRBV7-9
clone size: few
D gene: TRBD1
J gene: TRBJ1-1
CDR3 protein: CASSLGTGFTEAFF
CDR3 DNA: TGTGCCAGCAGCTTAGGGACAGGATTTACTGAAGCTTTCTTT

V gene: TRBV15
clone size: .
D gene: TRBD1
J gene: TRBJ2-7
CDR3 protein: CATSREGTEWYF
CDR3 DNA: TGTGCCACCAGCAGAGAGGGGACAGAATGGTACTTC

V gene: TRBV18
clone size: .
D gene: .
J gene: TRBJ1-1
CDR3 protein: CASSPGGSNTEAFF
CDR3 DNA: TGTGCCAGCTCACCAGGAGGTTCGAACACTGAAGCTTTCTTT

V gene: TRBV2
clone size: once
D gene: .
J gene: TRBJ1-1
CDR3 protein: CASSVQGFVNTEAFF
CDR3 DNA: TGTGCCAGCAGTGTCCAGGGCTTCGTCAACACTGAAGCTTTCTTT

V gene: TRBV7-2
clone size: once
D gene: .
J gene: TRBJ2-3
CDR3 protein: CASSLLLDTQYF
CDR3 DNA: TGTGCCAGCAGCTTACTTCTAGATACGCAGTATTTT

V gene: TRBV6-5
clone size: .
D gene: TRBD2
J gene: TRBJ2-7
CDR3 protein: CASRSGGPEQYF
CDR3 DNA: TGTGCCAGCCGAAGCGGGGGGCCCGAGCAGTACTTC

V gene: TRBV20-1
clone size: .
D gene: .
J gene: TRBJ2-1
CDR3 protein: CSASGSPPSNEQFF
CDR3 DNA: TGCAGTGCTAGTGGGAGCCCTCCCAGCAATGAGCAGTTCTTC

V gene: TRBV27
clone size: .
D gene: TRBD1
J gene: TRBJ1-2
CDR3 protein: CASSGYRGNYGYTF
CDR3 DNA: TGTGCCAGCAGTGGCTACAGGGGTAACTATGGCTACACCTTC

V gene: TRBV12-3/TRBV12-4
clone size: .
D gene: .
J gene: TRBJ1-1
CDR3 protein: CASGPNTEAFF
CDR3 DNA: TGTGCCAGCGGGCCGAACACTGAAGCTTTCTTT

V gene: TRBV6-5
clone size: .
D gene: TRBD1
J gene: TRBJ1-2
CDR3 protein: CASSYSTPGQGDGYTF
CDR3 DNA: TGTGCCAGCAGTTACTCGACTCCCGGACAGGGTGATGGCTACACCTTC

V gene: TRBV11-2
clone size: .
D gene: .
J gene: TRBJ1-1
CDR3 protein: CASSLFGGLMNTEAFF
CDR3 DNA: TGTGCCAGCAGCTTATTTGGGGGACTCATGAACACTGAAGCTTTCTTT

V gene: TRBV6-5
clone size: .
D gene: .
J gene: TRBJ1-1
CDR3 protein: CASSSGGLNTEAFF
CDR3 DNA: TGTGCCAGCAGCTCGGGAGGCCTGAACACTGAAGCTTTCTTT

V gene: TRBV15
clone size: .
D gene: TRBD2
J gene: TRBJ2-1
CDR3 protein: CATSISGGRSYNEQFF
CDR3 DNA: TGTGCCACCAGCATTAGCGGGGGCCGCTCCTACAATGAGCAGTTCTTC

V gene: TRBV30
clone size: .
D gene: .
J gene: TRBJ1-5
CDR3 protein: CAFSRQGNQPQHF
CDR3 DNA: TGTGCCTTTAGTCGACAGGGCAATCAGCCCCAGCATTTT

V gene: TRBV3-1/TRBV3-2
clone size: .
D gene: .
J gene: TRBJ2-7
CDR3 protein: CASSQARLYEQYF
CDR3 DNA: TGTGCCAGCAGCCAAGCCCGTTTGTACGAGCAGTACTTC

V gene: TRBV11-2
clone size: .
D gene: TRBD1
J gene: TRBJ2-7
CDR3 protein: CASRDPGQGYEQYF
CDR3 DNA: TGTGCCAGCAGGGACCCGGGACAGGGGTACGAGCAGTACTTC

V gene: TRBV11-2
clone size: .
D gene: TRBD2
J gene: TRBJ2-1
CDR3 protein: CASSPLGWLAGEYNEQFF
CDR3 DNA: TGTGCCAGCAGTCCCTTGGGCTGGCTAGCGGGGGAGTACAATGAGCAGTTCTTC